The next 13 T cell receptor beta chains were all read from a single sample in a study of PD-1 blockade in classical Hodgkin lymphoma. Clones were read by immunoSEQ multiplex PCR, and TCRdb kept only the in-frame ones, dropping some. This table holds 30,000 to 35,000 clones, roughly four fifths found once. This sample's time point: cycle 4 day 1 (C4D1), after 6 weeks of nivolumab. Following autologous stem cell transplantation, relapse occurred in every patient, and exposure to brentuximab vedotin varied. Out of thawed PBMCs, magnetic negative selection purified CD4+ T cells. Here the sequenced sample was CD4+ T cells from blood, taken before the fourth cycle of nivolumab. The receptors were gathered from a human donor with classical Hodgkin lymphoma.

This clone was observed once. The gene calls are TRBV5-5 and TRBJ1-1, with a possible D match to TRBD1 (5 bases). Per the germline V gene, CDR1 is SGHKS and CDR2 is YYEKEE (reference sequence). This CDR3 is built from 14 residues. Between the trimmed V and J ends, which lost 4 bases and 2 bases, there was a span of 12 bases. Written as DNA, the CDR3 is TGTGCCAGCAGCGCCCAGGGATTTAACACTGAAGCTTTCTTT. This codes for CASSAQGFNTEAFF.

The chain has TRBV7-9 and TRBJ1-5, with D maybe TRBD1 (5 bases). Germline V CDR1 and CDR2: SEHNR, FQNEAQ (reference sequence). This CDR3 has 15 amino acids. V was clipped by 1 base and J by 6 bases, with 13 bases between them. The CDR3 coding sequence is TGTGCCAGCAGCTTAGAGGGGATCGCAGGTCAGCCCCAGCATTTT. Translating it yields CASSLEGIAGQPQHF.

The V and J genes are TRBV18 and TRBJ1-2; D uncertain. The CDR3 runs to 14 residues. The ends were cut back, 0 bases at V and 7 bases at J, with 12 bases in the middle. CDR1 is KGHSH, CDR2 LQKENI, per germline. CDR3 loop: CASSPPSGEGGYTF. Here the CDR3 DNA reads TGTGCCAGCTCACCACCGAGCGGGGAGGGTGGCTACACCTTC.

V gene TRBV7-9 combines with J gene TRBJ1-3; D uncertain. Germline CDR1 is SEHNR and CDR2 is FQNEAQ (reference sequence). Trimming removed 3 bases from V and 0 bases from J, with 18 bases in between. The CDR3 is 18 residues long. CDR3 loop: CASSFPRGETYSGNTIYF. CDR3 DNA sequence: TGTGCCAGCAGCTTCCCCCGCGGCGAGACCTACTCTGGAAACACCATATATTTT.

The J gene is TRBJ2-1, the V gene TRBV7-9; 11 nucleotides align to TRBD2. The CDR3 extends over 14 amino acids. The trim removed 1 base at V and 8 bases at J, leaving 1 base unmatched. Germline V CDR1 and CDR2: SEHNR, FQNEAQ (reference sequence). The CDR3 reads CASSLGTSGYEQFF. In DNA, the CDR3 is TGTGCCAGCAGCTTAGGGACTAGCGGGTATGAGCAGTTCTTC.

V usage is TRBV2 and J usage is TRBJ1-5; no reliable D call. With 7 bases removed from V and 1 base from J, the gap between germline ends came to 14 bases. CDR3 size: 15 residues. Looked up from germline, CDR1 is SNHLY and CDR2 is FYNNEI. In DNA form, the CDR3 reads TGTGCCAGCAAGGCATTAAGCCCGAGCAATCAGCCCCAGCATTTT. Its translation: CASKALSPSNQPQHF.

V is TRBV27 and J is TRBJ2-5, with D hard to call. With 3 bases removed from V and 4 bases from J, the gap between germline ends came to 15 bases. Looked up from germline, CDR1 is MNHEY and CDR2 is SMNVEV (reference sequence). The CDR3 is made up of 15 amino acids. In DNA, the CDR3 is TGTGCCAGCAGTTTCGGAAGTGTTGGGGTAGAGACCCAGTACTTC. The encoded protein is CASSFGSVGVETQYF.

CDR3 in DNA: TGTGCCAGCAGCGTAGATACAGCTAACTATGGCTACACCTTC. Protein sequence: CASSVDTANYGYTF. V and J are TRBV9 and TRBJ1-2; D gene uncertain. The germline gives CDR1 SGDLS, CDR2 YYNGEE. The V gene lost 0 bases and the J gene lost 0 bases, with 6 bases spanning the gap. The CDR3 contains 14 residues.

The chain is built from TRBV7-9 and TRBJ1-2; weak D call: TRBD1 (6 bases). The germline V gene has CDR1 SEHNR and CDR2 FQNEAQ (reference sequence). The V gene lost 5 bases and the J gene lost 7 bases, with 14 bases spanning the gap. The CDR3 runs 13 residues. The CDR3 DNA reads as TGTGCCAGCAGCCTCTGGACAGCCGGTGGCTACACCTTC. Protein product: CASSLWTAGGYTF.

This chain connects TRBV11-2 to TRBJ2-3; D could derive from TRBD1 or TRBD2 (6 bases each). Germline CDR1 is SGHAT and CDR2 is FQNNGV. The CDR3 covers 15 residues. V was clipped by 5 bases and J by 4 bases, with 16 bases between them. The CDR3 sequence is CASSPWGAVADTQYF. DNA of the CDR3: TGTGCCAGCAGCCCGTGGGGGGCCGTCGCAGATACGCAGTATTTT.

This chain uses TRBV4-1 with TRBJ2-5; 15 bases are a match to TRBD2. CDR1 is MGHRA, CDR2 YSYEKL, per germline. This CDR3 has 21 residues. J lost 1 base, V lost 0 bases, and 12 bases had no gene match. This CDR3 is CASSQDASQGLAGGLQETQYF. The CDR3 DNA reads as TGCGCCAGCAGCCAAGACGCCAGCCAGGGACTAGCGGGGGGACTCCAAGAGACCCAGTACTTC.

The chain joins TRBV21-1 to TRBJ2-3. TRBV21-1 is a listed pseudogene. The CDR3 spans 16 residues. This CDR3 reads CASSTPGPPCTDTQYF. The CDR3 nucleotides are TGTGCCAGCAGCACCCCGGGGCCCCCATGCACAGATACGCAGTATTTT.

Remarks on this clone: The DNA is omitted, as the CDR3 cannot be located on it reliably, and the CDR3 follows TCRdb's listing. This chain uses TRBV14 with TRBJ1-3; TRBD1, the table's D call, lacks a check against the DNA. Germline assignment: CDR1 SGHDN and CDR2 FVKESK. Ends included, the CDR3 has 21 residues. CDR3 in amino acids: CASSQEWGRALWEWTGNTIYF.